Shown below are 27 T cell receptor beta chains from a single sample sequenced in a study of shared clonotypes between healthy human individuals. Repertoires were generated with immunoSEQ multiplex PCR, while TCRdb's copy carries only in-frame clones and drops some. The sample lists 950,000 to 1,100,000 clones; around 78% were seen once. Source material: memory CD4+ T cells from PBMCs. Subset noted: CD45RA-negative fraction. These receptor sequences come from a man aged 18-30 years in good health. Some clones in this sample may be carry-over from other donors' samples.

Note on this clone: The sample holds other DNA sequences that translate to the same CDR3. The rearrangement joins TRBV5-1 to TRBJ2-3; D is undetermined. The CDR3 consists of 13 residues. The germline V gene encodes CDR1 SGHRS and CDR2 YFSETQ. V lost 4 bases and J 3 bases, leaving 9 bases between the germline ends. This CDR3 reads CASSRYRTDTQYF. The CDR3 nucleotides are TGCGCCAGCAGCCGTTACCGAACAGATACGCAGTATTTT.

This clone was seen at least ten times. This chain uses TRBV5-4 with TRBJ2-1; TRBD2 agrees at 9 bases. V was pared by 0 bases and J by 7 bases, with 5 bases of the junction left unmatched. Germline CDR1 and CDR2: SGHNT and YYREEE (reference sequence). The CDR3 consists of 15 residues. This CDR3 is CASSLVAGGRNEQFF. In DNA, the CDR3 is TGTGCCAGCAGCTTGGTCGCGGGAGGGAGGAATGAGCAGTTCTTC. Full variable domain (rest looked up from reference TRBV5-4 and TRBJ2-1): ETGVTQSPTHLIKTRGQQVTLRCSSQSGHNTVSWYQQALGQGPQFIFQYYREEENGRGNFPPRFSGLQFPNYSSELNVNALELDDSALYLCASSLVAGGRNEQFFGPGTRLTVL.

The V call is TRBV4-3, the J call TRBJ2-3; possible D gene TRBD2, 5 bases. The germline V gene encodes CDR1 LGHNA and CDR2 YSLEER. Deletions cut 1 base from V and 1 base from J, with 21 bases between. There are 19 residues in the CDR3. CDR3 sequence: CASSQGAGVRSPGTDTQYF. The CDR3 DNA reads TGCGCCAGCAGCCAAGGCGCCGGGGTCCGATCCCCAGGCACAGATACGCAGTATTTT.

The genes are TRBV7-9 and TRBJ1-6, with no clear D. The V and J ends lost 6 bases and 8 bases respectively, with 11 bases between them. CDR3 length: 13 amino acids. Germline V lookup: CDR1 SEHNR, CDR2 FQNEAQ (reference sequence). The CDR3 sequence is CASRNDGDSPLHF. In DNA form, the CDR3 reads TGTGCCAGCAGAAATGATGGAGATTCACCCCTCCACTTT.

This clone was seen a few times. The V and J genes are TRBV28 and TRBJ2-1, with TRBD2 matching over 7 bases. Germline CDR1 reads MDHEN; CDR2 reads SYDVKM. J gave up 5 bases and V 2 bases, and 9 bases lay outside the gene matches. This CDR3 has 16 residues. The CDR3 spells CASSLGGGGSHNEQFF. The DNA for the CDR3 is TGTGCCAGCAGTTTAGGCGGAGGCGGGAGCCACAATGAGCAGTTCTTC. The full variable domain, its missing parts supplied by reference TRBV28 and TRBJ2-1, is DVKVTQSSRYLVKRTGEKVFLECVQDMDHENMFWYRQDPGLGLRLIYFSYDVKMKEKGDIPEGYSVSREKKERFSLILESASTNQTSMYLCASSLGGGGSHNEQFFGPGTRLTVL.

This clone was counted a single time. The J gene is TRBJ2-7, the V gene TRBV2; weak D call: TRBD1 (6 bases). The CDR3 runs to 14 residues. Germline V gene data show CDR1 as SNHLY and CDR2 as FYNNEI. Between the trimmed V and J ends, which lost 6 bases and 0 bases, there was a span of 12 bases. Here the CDR3 DNA reads TGTGCCAGCAGGGAACAGGGTAACTCCTACGAGCAGTACTTC. Protein sequence: CASREQGNSYEQYF.

Of note for this clone: The sample carries other DNA sequences with the same CDR3. CDR3 amino acids: CASSPGQGGTDTQYF. DNA for the CDR3: TGTGCCAGCTCCCCGGGACAGGGGGGAACAGATACGCAGTATTTT. The chain carries TRBV18 and TRBJ2-3; 11 bases agree with TRBD1. CDR1 and CDR2 (germline): KGHSH, LQKENI. The V gene end was trimmed by 6 bases and the J gene end by 3 bases; junction bases not matched to a gene: 5. The CDR3 runs to 15 residues.

The chain carries TRBV11-2 and TRBJ2-1; D not resolved. Germline V gene data show CDR1 as SGHAT and CDR2 as FQNNGV. V lost 6 bases and J 0 bases, leaving 15 bases between the germline ends. CDR3 length: 16 amino acids. The DNA for the CDR3 is TGTGCCAGCAGGTTTCCGGGCGGTAACTCCTACAATGAGCAGTTCTTC. Translated: CASRFPGGNSYNEQFF.

The V gene is TRBV12-5, the J gene TRBJ1-2; the match to TRBD1 covers 9 bases. Germline CDR1 LGHNT, CDR2 FRNRAP. The length of the CDR3 is 16 residues. Unmatched junction bases numbered 10, after V lost 4 bases and J lost 4 bases. The CDR3 reads CASGSTTGGAGYGYTF. In DNA, the CDR3 is TGTGCTAGTGGTTCTACCACAGGGGGCGCTGGCTATGGCTACACCTTC.

The DNA for the CDR3 is TGTGCCAGCAGCCCACTGGGGAGGTCACGGCGCACTGAAGCTTTCTTT. Amino acid sequence: CASSPLGRSRRTEAFF. The chain links TRBV14 to TRBJ1-1; no firm D call. The germline gives CDR1 SGHDN, CDR2 FVKESK. Trimming stripped 4 bases from V and 4 bases from J, with 19 bases between. The CDR3 loop spans 16 amino acids.

Of note for this clone: The identical CDR3 is also encoded by other nucleotide sequences in the sample. The rearrangement uses TRBV5-1 and TRBJ2-3; D is unresolved. Germline V gene lookup returns CDR1 SGHRS and CDR2 YFSETQ. The CDR3 extends over 14 amino acids. Between the trimmed V and J ends, which lost 0 bases and 0 bases, there was a span of 5 bases. CDR3 in DNA: TGCGCCAGCAGCTTGGGACAAAGCACAGATACGCAGTATTTT. It codes for CASSLGQSTDTQYF.

This chain connects TRBV11-2 to TRBJ1-2; 8 bases fit TRBD1. The CDR3 consists of 15 residues. The V gene end was trimmed by 4 bases and the J gene end by 7 bases; junction bases not matched to a gene: 11. Germline V gene data show CDR1 as SGHAT and CDR2 as FQNNGV. For the CDR3, the DNA is TGTGCCAGCAGCTCAGTCCGGGACAGGCGGGGTGGCTACACCTTC. Translating gives CASSSVRDRRGGYTF.

The V call is TRBV4-2, the J call TRBJ2-5; 9 bases agree with TRBD2. CDR1 is LGHNA, CDR2 YNFKEQ, per germline. The CDR3 totals 13 residues. V was clipped by 4 bases and J by 5 bases; unmatched bases: 2. CDR3 DNA sequence: TGTGCCAGCAGCCCCGGACTAGCGGAGACCCAGTACTTC. It specifies CASSPGLAETQYF.

The chain recombines TRBV4-1 with TRBJ1-5; 8 bases align to TRBD1. Germline lookup yields CDR1 MGHRA and CDR2 YSYEKL. V lost 4 bases and J lost 4; bases outside the gene matches: 9. The CDR3 has 16 residues. In nucleotides, the CDR3 is TGCGCCAGCAGCCCTGACAGGGGCAGTGGAAATCAGCCCCAGCATTTT. Translated: CASSPDRGSGNQPQHF.

The chain has TRBV10-3 and TRBJ2-1; 8 bases agree with TRBD1. CDR1 ENHRY and CDR2 SYGVKD come from the germline V gene. The CDR3 covers 15 residues. After removal of 6 bases from V and 10 bases from J, the junction contained 14 bases not matched to a gene. CDR3 amino acids: CAISATGQGTGEQFF. The CDR3 DNA is TGTGCCATCAGCGCAACCGGACAGGGAACCGGGGAGCAGTTCTTC.

Only a few counts were recorded for this clone. V gene TRBV5-1 combines with J gene TRBJ1-1, with 10 bases lining up with TRBD1. The CDR3 has 18 amino acids. V lost 0 bases, J lost 3 bases, and 11 bases stayed unmatched. Germline V gene lookup returns CDR1 SGHRS and CDR2 YFSETQ. The CDR3 coding sequence is TGCGCCAGCAGCTTGGGAAGACTGACAGGGGGCTCCGACACTGAAGCTTTCTTT. This codes for CASSLGRLTGGSDTEAFF.

The chain links TRBV28 to TRBJ2-5; TRBD2 agrees at 14 bases. CDR3 size: 18 residues. Germline trimming cut 5 bases from V and 4 bases from J; bases unmatched to any gene: 12. The germline gives CDR1 MDHEN, CDR2 SYDVKM. CDR3 region: CASSPNPGLAGESETQYF. In nucleotides, the CDR3 is TGTGCCAGCAGTCCAAACCCGGGACTAGCGGGAGAGTCAGAGACCCAGTACTTC.

In DNA form, the CDR3 reads TGCAGCGTCGGACAGGGTATATCATCTCACGAGCAGTACTTC. Protein sequence: CSVGQGISSHEQYF. The chain joins TRBV29-1 to TRBJ2-7, with 8 nucleotides matching TRBD1. Germline values: CDR1 SQVTM, CDR2 ANQGSEA. This CDR3 is built from 14 residues. Trimming cost V 6 bases and J 5 bases; bases outside gene matches: 12.

The chain has TRBV19 and TRBJ1-2; D ambiguous. Trimming took off 7 bases at V and 5 bases at J, with 11 bases between the two ends. This CDR3 is built from 12 residues. Germline loops: CDR1 LNHDA, CDR2 SQIVND (reference sequence). CDR3 protein: CASTPDGYGYTF. CDR3 nucleotide sequence: TGTGCCAGTACCCCGGACGGTTATGGCTACACCTTC.

On this clone itself: This sample also contains other DNA sequences that code for the same CDR3. J is TRBJ1-5 and V is TRBV5-1; perhaps TRBD1 as D (5 bases). V lost 4 bases and J 4 bases, leaving 9 bases between the germline ends. The CDR3 covers 13 residues. Germline V CDR1 and CDR2: SGHRS, YFSETQ. The CDR3 spells CASSPQGNQPQHF. The CDR3 nucleotides are TGCGCCAGCAGCCCCCAGGGTAATCAGCCCCAGCATTTT.

The V gene is TRBV6-1, the J gene TRBJ2-3; possibly TRBD1 for D (6 bases). Trimming took 6 bases from V and 1 from J, leaving 8 bases between them. CDR1 and CDR2 (germline): MNHNS, SASEGT. CDR3 length: 13 residues. The CDR3 DNA sequence: TGTGCCAGCAGGGCAGGGGGCACAGATACGCAGTATTTT. Translation: CASRAGGTDTQYF.

V usage is TRBV7-2 and J usage is TRBJ1-5, with D perhaps matching TRBD1 (5 bases). This CDR3 contains 14 residues. The germline V gene encodes CDR1 SGHTA and CDR2 FQGNSA. Deletions cut 3 bases from V and 7 bases from J, with 13 bases between. The CDR3 DNA is TGTGCCAGCAGCTTGGTAGGGGCCAGGCAGCCCCAGCATTTT. It yields the protein CASSLVGARQPQHF.

The rearrangement links TRBV7-8 to TRBJ2-1; tentative D call: TRBD2 (5 bases). The germline CDR1 and CDR2 sequences are SGHVS and FQNEAQ. V was shortened by 5 bases and J by 9 bases, with 11 bases between the two germline ends. The CDR3 loop spans 12 amino acids. The CDR3 DNA follows: TGTGCCAGCAGCCTGACGGCGGGTGAGCAGTTCTTC. Translation: CASSLTAGEQFF. The variable domain in full, completed from reference TRBV7-8 and TRBJ2-1, reads GAGVSQSPRYKVAKRGQDVALRCDPISGHVSLFWYQQALGQGPEFLTYFQNEAQLDKSGLPSDRFFAERPEGSVSTLKIQRTQQEDSAVYLCASSLTAGEQFFGPGTRLTVL.

The DNA of the CDR3 is TGTGCCAGCAGCTCCGGGTGGCTTCCTTCCGACAATGAGCAGTTCTTC. Amino acid sequence: CASSSGWLPSDNEQFF. The V gene is TRBV7-6, the J gene TRBJ2-1, with D unclear. The CDR3 loop spans 16 amino acids. V lost 4 bases and J 5 bases, leaving 18 bases between the germline ends. Germline V gene lookup returns CDR1 SGHVS and CDR2 FNYEAQ.

The chain uses TRBV5-4 and TRBJ1-6; D is undetermined. This CDR3 contains 15 residues. Germline V gene lookup returns CDR1 SGHNT and CDR2 YYREEE (reference sequence). With 1 base removed from V and 4 bases from J, the gap between germline ends came to 9 bases. CDR3: CASSLIGVYNSPLHF. In DNA form, the CDR3 reads TGTGCCAGCAGCTTGATCGGGGTTTATAATTCACCCCTCCACTTT. Full variable domain (missing parts from reference TRBV5-4 and TRBJ1-6): ETGVTQSPTHLIKTRGQQVTLRCSSQSGHNTVSWYQQALGQGPQFIFQYYREEENGRGNFPPRFSGLQFPNYSSELNVNALELDDSALYLCASSLIGVYNSPLHFGNGTRLTVT.

This clone appeared a single time. This sequence joins TRBV4-1 and TRBJ2-2, with 7 nucleotides matching TRBD2. There are 17 residues in the CDR3. J was trimmed by 0 bases and V by 2 bases; bases with no gene match: 6. Germline CDR1 and CDR2: MGHRA and YSYEKL. DNA of the CDR3: TGCGCCAGCAGCCAACTCGGGACTAATGCGAACACCGGGGAGCTGTTTTTT. Protein product: CASSQLGTNANTGELFF.

On this clone: This sample includes further DNA sequences coding for the same CDR3. The chain is built from TRBV5-1 and TRBJ1-2; a possible D gene is TRBD1 (5 bases). The CDR3 spans 13 residues. Per the germline V gene, CDR1 is SGHRS and CDR2 is YFSETQ. Trimming removed 0 bases at V and 8 bases at J, with 11 bases between. The CDR3: CASSLGQGEGYTF. In nucleotides, the CDR3 is TGCGCCAGCAGCTTGGGGCAGGGAGAAGGCTACACCTTC.